Presented here are 8 T cell receptor beta chains from one specimen sequenced in a study of T-cell reconstitution after alpha-beta-depleted transplantation in children. Unique molecular identifiers were incorporated during preparation of the TCRbeta library. TCRdb ran MiXCR on the PCR reads and lists one entry per CDR3 protein. Of about 870,000 distinct CDR3 sequences listed, around 15% are singletons. The material sequenced was PBMCs, mostly from graft donor cells, taken 360 days after TCRalphabeta/CD19-depleted stem cell transplant. All receptors derive from a male patient younger than 18 who had a stem cell transplant for acute lymphoblastic leukemia, so the T cells may come from the graft donor.

V usage is TRBV9 and J usage is TRBJ2-1; TRBD2 aligns across 7 bases. J gave up 10 bases and V 2 bases, and 9 bases lay outside the gene matches. Germline lookup yields CDR1 SGDLS and CDR2 YYNGEE. The CDR3 loop spans 14 amino acids. CDR3 sequence (DNA): TGTGCCAGCAGCGTCGGCGGGAGTCTAGAAGAGCAGTTCTTC. This translates into CASSVGGSLEEQFF.

The V and J genes are TRBV12-3 or TRBV12-4 and TRBJ1-2; 8 positions agree with TRBD1. V lost 4 bases, J lost 4 bases, and 8 bases stayed unmatched. The CDR3 covers 15 residues. The DNA of the CDR3 is TGTGCCAGCAGTTCTGCAGGGGGCAGGAGCTATGGCTACACCTTC. It codes for CASSSAGGRSYGYTF.

This clonotype was counted a single time. The V and J genes are TRBV11-2 and TRBJ2-7; D is perhaps TRBD1 (6 bases). The V end was cut by 4 bases, the J end by 0 bases, with 16 bases between. Germline loops: CDR1 SGHAT, CDR2 FQNNGV. The CDR3 extends over 16 amino acids. CDR3 residues: CASSSSTGLYSYEQYF. The CDR3 DNA is TGTGCCAGCAGCTCGAGTACAGGGCTCTACTCCTACGAGCAGTACTTC.

V is TRBV12-3 or TRBV12-4 and J is TRBJ2-4; no definite D call. The CDR3 is made up of 15 amino acids. Deletions cut 1 base from V and 0 bases from J, with 7 bases between. Written as DNA, the CDR3 is TGTGCCAGCAGTTTAGGCAGCCTAGCCAAAAACATTCAGTACTTC. It translates to CASSLGSLAKNIQYF.

This clonotype was counted ten times or more. The CDR3 coding sequence is TGTGCCAGCAGCTTGCTACTAGCGGGAGGGAACGAGCAGTACTTC. Its protein product is CASSLLLAGGNEQYF. J is TRBJ2-7 and V is TRBV7-9, with 13 bases fitting TRBD2. V shed 3 bases and J 5 bases; nucleotides not matched to a gene: 4. The CDR3 totals 15 residues. Germline V CDR1 and CDR2: SEHNR, FQNEAQ (reference sequence).

The CDR3 here is CASSFRVWGFPYEQYF. Written as DNA, the CDR3 is TGTGCCAGCAGCTTTCGAGTCTGGGGATTCCCCTACGAGCAGTACTTC. The rearrangement joins TRBV7-6 to TRBJ2-7; the D is unclear. The CDR3 is 16 residues long. V was clipped by 3 bases and J by 2 bases, with 17 bases between them. CDR1 and CDR2 (germline): SGHVS, FNYEAQ. Looking up the rest from reference TRBV7-6 and TRBJ2-7 gives the full variable domain: GAGVSQSPRYKVTKRGQDVALRCDPISGHVSLYWYRQALGQGPEFLTYFNYEAQQDKSGLPNDRFSAERPEGSISTLTIQRTEQRDSAMYRCASSFRVWGFPYEQYFGPGTRLTVT.

This clonotype has more than one count but fewer than ten. The chain uses TRBV7-3 and TRBJ2-1; D uncertain. V gave up 3 bases and J gave up 6 bases, with 24 bases separating them. Germline V CDR1 and CDR2: SGHTA, FQGTGA. The CDR3 length is 18 residues. CDR3 residues: CASSLYPASSAGINEQFF. As DNA, the CDR3 is TGTGCCAGCAGCTTGTACCCAGCCAGCTCCGCTGGGATCAATGAGCAGTTCTTC.

This clonotype was found a few times. The V and J genes are TRBV29-1 and TRBJ2-7; TRBD1 matches at 8 bases. There are 13 residues in the CDR3. Unmatched junction bases numbered 6, after V lost 6 bases and J lost 2 bases. Germline loops: CDR1 SQVTM, CDR2 ANQGSEA. The CDR3 bases are TGCAGCGTGTGGGGACAGGCTACCTACGAGCAGTACTTC. Translating gives CSVWGQATYEQYF.